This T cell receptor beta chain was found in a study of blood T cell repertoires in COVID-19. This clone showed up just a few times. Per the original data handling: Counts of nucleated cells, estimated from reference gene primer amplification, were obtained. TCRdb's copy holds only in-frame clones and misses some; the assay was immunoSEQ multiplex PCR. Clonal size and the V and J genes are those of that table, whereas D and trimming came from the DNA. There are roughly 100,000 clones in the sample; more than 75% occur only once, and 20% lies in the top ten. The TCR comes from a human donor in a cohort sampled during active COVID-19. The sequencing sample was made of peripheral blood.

This chain's CDR3 is CASSQDLGGVIPLHF. The CDR3 coding sequence is TGTGCCAGCAGCCAAGATCTGGGGGGGGTGATCCCCCTCCACTTT. This chain uses TRBV3-1 (or the pseudogene TRBV3-2) with TRBJ1-6; TRBD1 might be the D (5 bases). CDR1 LGHDT and CDR2 YNNKEL come from the germline V gene (reference sequence). Between the trimmed V and J ends, which lost 0 bases and 13 bases, there was a span of 16 bases. The CDR3 consists of 15 residues.